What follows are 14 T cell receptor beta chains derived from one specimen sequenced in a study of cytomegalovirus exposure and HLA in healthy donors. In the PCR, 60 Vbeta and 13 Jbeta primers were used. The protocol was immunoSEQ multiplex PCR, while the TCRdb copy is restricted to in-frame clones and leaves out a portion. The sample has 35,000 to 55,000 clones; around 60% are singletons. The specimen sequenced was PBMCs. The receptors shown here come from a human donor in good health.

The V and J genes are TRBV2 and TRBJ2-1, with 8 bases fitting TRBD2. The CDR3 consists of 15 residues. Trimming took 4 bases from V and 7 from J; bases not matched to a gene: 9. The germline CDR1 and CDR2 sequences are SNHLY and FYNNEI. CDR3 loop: CASSGSGGLRNEQFF. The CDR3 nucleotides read TGTGCCAGCAGTGGGAGCGGGGGTCTTAGGAATGAGCAGTTCTTC.

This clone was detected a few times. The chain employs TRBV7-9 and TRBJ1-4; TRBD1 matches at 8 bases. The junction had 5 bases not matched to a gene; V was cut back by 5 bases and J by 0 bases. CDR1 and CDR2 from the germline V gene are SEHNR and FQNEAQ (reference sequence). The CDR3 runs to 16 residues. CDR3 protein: CASSRQGISTNEKLFF. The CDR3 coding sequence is TGTGCCAGCAGCAGACAGGGGATCTCAACTAATGAAAAACTGTTTTTT.

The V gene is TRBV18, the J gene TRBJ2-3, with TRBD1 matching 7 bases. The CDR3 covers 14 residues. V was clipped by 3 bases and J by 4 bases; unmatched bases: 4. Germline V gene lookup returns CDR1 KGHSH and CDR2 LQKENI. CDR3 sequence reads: CASSPRTGPDTQYF. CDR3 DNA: TGTGCCAGCTCACCTCGGACAGGTCCAGATACGCAGTATTTT.

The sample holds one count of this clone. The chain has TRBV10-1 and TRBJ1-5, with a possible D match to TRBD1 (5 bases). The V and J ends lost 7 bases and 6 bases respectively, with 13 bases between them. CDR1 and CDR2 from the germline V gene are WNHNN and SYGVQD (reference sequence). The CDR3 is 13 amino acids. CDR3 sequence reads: CASIRQRGQPQHF. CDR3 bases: TGCGCCAGCATTAGACAGCGCGGTCAGCCCCAGCATTTT.

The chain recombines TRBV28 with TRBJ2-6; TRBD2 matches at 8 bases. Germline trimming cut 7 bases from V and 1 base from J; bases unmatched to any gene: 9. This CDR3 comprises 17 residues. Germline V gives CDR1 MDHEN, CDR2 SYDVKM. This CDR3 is CASTNPGGRSGANVLTF. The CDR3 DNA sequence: TGTGCCAGCACCAATCCAGGCGGGAGGTCTGGGGCCAACGTCCTGACTTTC.

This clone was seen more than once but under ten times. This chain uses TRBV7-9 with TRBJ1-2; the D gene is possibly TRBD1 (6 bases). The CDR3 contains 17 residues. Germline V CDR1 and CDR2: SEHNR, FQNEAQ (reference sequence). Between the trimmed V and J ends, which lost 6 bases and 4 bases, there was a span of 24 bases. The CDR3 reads CASSALRQEKRFYGYTF. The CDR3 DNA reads TGTGCCAGCAGTGCCCTCAGACAGGAAAAACGATTCTATGGCTACACCTTC.

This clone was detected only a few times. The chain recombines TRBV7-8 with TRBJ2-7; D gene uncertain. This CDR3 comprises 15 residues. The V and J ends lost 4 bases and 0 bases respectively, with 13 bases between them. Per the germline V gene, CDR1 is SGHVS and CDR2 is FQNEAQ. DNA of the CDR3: TGTGCCAGCAGCTACCCCCCAGGTAGCTCCTACGAGCAGTACTTC. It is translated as CASSYPPGSSYEQYF.

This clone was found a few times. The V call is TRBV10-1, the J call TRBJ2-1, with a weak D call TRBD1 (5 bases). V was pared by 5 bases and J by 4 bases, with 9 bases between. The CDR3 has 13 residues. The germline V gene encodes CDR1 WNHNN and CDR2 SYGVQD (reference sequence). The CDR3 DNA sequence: TGCGCCAGCAGTCCAGGGTTGTACAATGAGCAGTTCTTC. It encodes CASSPGLYNEQFF.

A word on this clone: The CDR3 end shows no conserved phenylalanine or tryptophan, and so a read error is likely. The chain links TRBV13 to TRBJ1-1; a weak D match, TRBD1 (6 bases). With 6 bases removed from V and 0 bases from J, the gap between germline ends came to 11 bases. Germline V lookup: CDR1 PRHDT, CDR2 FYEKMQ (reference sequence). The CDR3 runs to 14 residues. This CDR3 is CASRQGLMNTEAFL. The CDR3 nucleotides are TGTGCCAGCAGACAGGGCCTGATGAACACTGAAGCTTTCCTT.

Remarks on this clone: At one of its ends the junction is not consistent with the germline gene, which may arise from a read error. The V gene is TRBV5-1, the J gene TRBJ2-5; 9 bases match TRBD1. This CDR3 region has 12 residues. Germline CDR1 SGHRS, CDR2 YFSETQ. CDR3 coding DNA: TGCGCCAGCGGGACAGGGCAAGGGACCCAGTACTTC. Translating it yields CASGTGQGTQYF.

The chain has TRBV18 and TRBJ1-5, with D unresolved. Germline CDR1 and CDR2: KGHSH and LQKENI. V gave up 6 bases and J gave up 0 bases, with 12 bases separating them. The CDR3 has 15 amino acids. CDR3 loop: CASSASQTSNQPQHF. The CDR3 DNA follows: TGTGCCAGCTCCGCGTCCCAAACTAGCAATCAGCCCCAGCATTTT.

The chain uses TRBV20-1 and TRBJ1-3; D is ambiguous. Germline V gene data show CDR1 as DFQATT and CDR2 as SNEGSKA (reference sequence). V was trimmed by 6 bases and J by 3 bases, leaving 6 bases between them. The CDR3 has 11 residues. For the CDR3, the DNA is TGCAGTGCCCCACATGGAAACACCATATATTTT. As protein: CSAPHGNTIYF.

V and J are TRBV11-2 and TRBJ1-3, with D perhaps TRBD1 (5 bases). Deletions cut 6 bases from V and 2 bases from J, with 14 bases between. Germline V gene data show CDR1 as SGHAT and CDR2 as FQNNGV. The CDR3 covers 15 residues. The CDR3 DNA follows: TGTGCCAGCAGATCGTGGGGGGGAGCTGGAAACACCATATATTTT. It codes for CASRSWGGAGNTIYF.

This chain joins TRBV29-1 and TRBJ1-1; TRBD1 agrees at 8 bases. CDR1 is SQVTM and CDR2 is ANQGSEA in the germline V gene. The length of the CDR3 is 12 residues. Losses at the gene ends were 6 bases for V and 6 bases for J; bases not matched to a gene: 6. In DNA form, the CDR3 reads TGCAGCGTCGACAGGGGAGGATCTGAAGCTTTCTTT. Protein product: CSVDRGGSEAFF.